This entry concerns a single T cell receptor beta chain. The data are from a study of technical replicates of blood from a handful of donors. Germline assignment: CDR1 GTSNPN and CDR2 SVGIG (reference sequence). Unmatched junction bases numbered 11, after V lost 3 bases and J lost 7 bases. CDR3 length: 14 amino acids. Generated by immunoSEQ multiplex PCR, the TCRdb table keeps only in-frame clones and is missing some. In the table there are tens of thousands of clones, 95% to 98% of which are singletons. Sequenced input: T cells isolated from PBMCs. The clonotype comes from a human donor in good health. This chain links TRBV30 with TRBJ2-7, with TRBD2 matching 8 bases. Written as DNA, the CDR3 is TGTGCCTGGAGAAGGAGCGGGAGTGCGCGAGAGCAGTACTTC. It specifies CAWRRSGSAREQYF.